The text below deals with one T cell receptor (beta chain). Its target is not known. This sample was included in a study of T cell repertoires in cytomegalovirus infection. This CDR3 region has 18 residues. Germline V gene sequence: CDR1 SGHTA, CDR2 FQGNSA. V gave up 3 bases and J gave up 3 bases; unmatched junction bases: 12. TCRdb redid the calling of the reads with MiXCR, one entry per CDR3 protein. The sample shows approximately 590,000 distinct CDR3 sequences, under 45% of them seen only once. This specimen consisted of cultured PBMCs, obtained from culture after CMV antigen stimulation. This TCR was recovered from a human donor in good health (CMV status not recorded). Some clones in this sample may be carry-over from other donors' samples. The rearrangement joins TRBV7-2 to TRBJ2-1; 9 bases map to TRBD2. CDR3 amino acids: CASSFSGTSFEVYNEQFF. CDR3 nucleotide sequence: TGTGCCAGCAGCTTTTCCGGGACTAGCTTCGAAGTCTACAATGAGCAGTTCTTC.